This T cell receptor beta chain appears in the sequencing data of a study of T cell responses to AZD1222 COVID-19 vaccine (dated by TCRdb to the early 2020s). About the study as a whole: TCR sequencing was performed for about 250 trial participants, of whom roughly 200 were given two doses of AZD1222 and around 26 were given two doses of MenACWY control vaccine. Trial participants were enrolled by age into subgroups of 18-55, 56-69 and 70-plus years, and around 150, 28 and 57 TCR-sequenced participants, respectively, were included in these subgroups.

The CDR3 regions of human TCRbeta chains were analyzed by immunosequencing. On the authors' methods: TCRs in the repertoires were compared against a reference library of SARS-CoV-2-specific TCRs that had been generated with the MIRA antigen-specificity platform. Breadth meant the fraction of unique TCRs that were SARS-CoV-2-associated, whereas depth meant the fraction of total T cells that were SARS-CoV-2-associated. Using the MIRA data, every spike-specific TCR was mapped to the spike region that the TCR reacted to and assigned to either a CD4 or a CD8 class. Log10-transformed breadth and depth values were compared by one-way ANOVA with Sidak's multiple comparisons tests. TCRdb limited this immuneACCESS table to in-frame rearrangements with V and J called. A share of clones is missing; checked studies link under half to unresolved V genes, and the rest is unexplained. The V and J calls and the clone size are those of that table, but D and trimming were determined from the DNA. Recorded for this sample are tens of thousands of clones; roughly nine tenths of them occurred a single time. The ten largest clones take up approximately 30% of the sample.

The time point label here, explained by the study, means: about 28 days (+/-7) after the second vaccine dose. AZD1222 recipients whose second dose came at about 4 weeks and those whose second dose came at about 12 weeks were combined into one group, since spike-specific TCR depth and breadth did not differ between the two schedules. The vaccinee samples were drawn from two UK trials, COV001 and COV002, one of which was a single-blind randomized controlled phase 2/3 trial testing AZD1222 (ChAdOx1 nCoV-19) in healthy adults. Trial participant PBMC samples were collected at day 0 and day 28 after the second dose for TCRbeta chain sequencing. Concerning this clone: It has no known antigen specificity. No much larger clonotype is one base removed from it; base qualities were not supplied.

Paper-wide results and their limitations: Only a handful of AZD1222 recipients were SARS-CoV-2 seropositive at baseline, limiting conclusions about previously exposed vaccinees. Participants were mostly white British, with more females than males. The authors suggested clonal diversity may have been underestimated. In the small 56-69-year group, the increase in depth fell short of significance, most likely because of low power. CD4 TCRs associated with the vaccine covered the entire spike protein, and the dominant responses were in regions 160-218 and 743-854. Because no day 14 peak-response samples were available, the repertoires could be characterized only after the peak T cell response. Epitopes outside the regions mutated in the B.1.351 and B.1.1.7 variants were reportedly recognized by nearly half of the unique spike-specific TCRs. After two AZD1222 doses, both the breadth and the depth of spike-specific TCRs were significantly higher than at day 0 and than in MenACWY recipients.

CDR1 SGDLS and CDR2 YYNGEE were looked up in the germline V gene. V was cut back by 2 bases and J by 7 bases, leaving a gap of 15 bases between them. Inclusive of the bounding cysteine and phenylalanine, the CDR3 is 14 residues long. The CDR3 DNA has 42 bases and is translated from base 1. The chain is assembled from TRBV9 and TRBJ1-2; the D segment cannot be called with confidence. The receptor comes from an adult who received the AZD1222 COVID-19 vaccine. This specimen consisted of peripheral blood, obtained 28 days after the second AZD1222 dose. The CDR3: CASSVSGVAAGYTF. The sequenced DNA is TGTGCCAGCAGCGTTTCCGGGGTTGCGGCTGGCTACACCTTC.